What follows describes a single T cell receptor (beta chain). This specimen belongs to a study of blood T cell repertoires in COVID-19. The CDR3 consists of 19 residues. CDR1 and CDR2 from the germline V gene are LGHNA and YSLEER. V was shortened by 1 base and J by 0 bases, with 21 bases between the two germline ends. Clones were read by immunoSEQ multiplex PCR, and TCRdb kept only the in-frame ones, dropping some. The table includes fewer than 110,000 clones, 75% to 90% detected once. Specimen: peripheral blood. This chain uses TRBV4-3 with TRBJ2-5; D is unresolved. The receptor comes from a human donor in a cohort sampled during active or convalescent COVID-19. The CDR3 is CASSQGVRSQEENQETQYF. CDR3 DNA: TGCGCCAGCAGCCAAGGGGTCCGAAGCCAAGAGGAGAACCAAGAGACCCAGTACTTC.